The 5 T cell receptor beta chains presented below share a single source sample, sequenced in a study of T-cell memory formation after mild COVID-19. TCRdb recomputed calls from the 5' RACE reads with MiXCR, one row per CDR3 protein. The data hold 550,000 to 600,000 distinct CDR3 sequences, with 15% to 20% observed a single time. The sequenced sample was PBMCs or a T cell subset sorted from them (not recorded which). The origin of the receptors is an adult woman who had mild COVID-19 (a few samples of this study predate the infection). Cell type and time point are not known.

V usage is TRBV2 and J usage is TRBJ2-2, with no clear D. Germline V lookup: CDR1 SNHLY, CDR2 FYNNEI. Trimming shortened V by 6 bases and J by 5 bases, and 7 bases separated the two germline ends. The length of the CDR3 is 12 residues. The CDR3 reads CASRFLTGELFF. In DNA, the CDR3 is TGTGCCAGCAGGTTTTTGACCGGGGAGCTGTTTTTT.

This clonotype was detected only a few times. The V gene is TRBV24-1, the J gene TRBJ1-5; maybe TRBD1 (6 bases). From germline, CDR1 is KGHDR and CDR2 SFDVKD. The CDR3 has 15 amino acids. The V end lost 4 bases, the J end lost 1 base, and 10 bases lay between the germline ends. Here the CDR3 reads CATSDSDRSNQPQHF. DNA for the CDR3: TGTGCCACCAGTGACTCGGACAGAAGCAATCAGCCCCAGCATTTT.

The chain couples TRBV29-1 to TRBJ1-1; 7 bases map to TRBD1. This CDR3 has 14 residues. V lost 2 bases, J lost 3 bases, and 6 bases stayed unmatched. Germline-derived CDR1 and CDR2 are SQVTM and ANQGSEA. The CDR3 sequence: CSVELPGQHTEAFF. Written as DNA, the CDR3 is TGCAGCGTTGAACTACCGGGACAGCACACTGAAGCTTTCTTT. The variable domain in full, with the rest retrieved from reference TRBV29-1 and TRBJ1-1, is SAVISQKPSRDICQRGTSLTIQCQVDSQVTMMFWYRQQPGQSLTLIATANQGSEATYESGFVIDKFPISRPNLTFSTLTVSNMSPEDSSIYLCSVELPGQHTEAFFGQGTRLTVV.

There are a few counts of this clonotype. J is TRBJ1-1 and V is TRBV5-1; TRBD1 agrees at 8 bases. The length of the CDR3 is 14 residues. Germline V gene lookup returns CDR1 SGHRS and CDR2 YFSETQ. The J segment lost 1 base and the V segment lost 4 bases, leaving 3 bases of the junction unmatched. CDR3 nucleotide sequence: TGCGCCAGCAGCACGACAGGGGAGAACACTGAAGCTTTCTTT. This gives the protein CASSTTGENTEAFF.

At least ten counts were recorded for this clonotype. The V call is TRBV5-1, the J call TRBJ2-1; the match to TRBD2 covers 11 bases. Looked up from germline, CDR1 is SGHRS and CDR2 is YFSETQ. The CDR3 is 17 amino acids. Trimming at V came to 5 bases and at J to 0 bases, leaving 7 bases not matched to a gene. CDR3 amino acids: CASRPRLAGSSYNEQFF. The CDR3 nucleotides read TGCGCCAGCAGACCCAGACTAGCGGGAAGCTCCTACAATGAGCAGTTCTTC.